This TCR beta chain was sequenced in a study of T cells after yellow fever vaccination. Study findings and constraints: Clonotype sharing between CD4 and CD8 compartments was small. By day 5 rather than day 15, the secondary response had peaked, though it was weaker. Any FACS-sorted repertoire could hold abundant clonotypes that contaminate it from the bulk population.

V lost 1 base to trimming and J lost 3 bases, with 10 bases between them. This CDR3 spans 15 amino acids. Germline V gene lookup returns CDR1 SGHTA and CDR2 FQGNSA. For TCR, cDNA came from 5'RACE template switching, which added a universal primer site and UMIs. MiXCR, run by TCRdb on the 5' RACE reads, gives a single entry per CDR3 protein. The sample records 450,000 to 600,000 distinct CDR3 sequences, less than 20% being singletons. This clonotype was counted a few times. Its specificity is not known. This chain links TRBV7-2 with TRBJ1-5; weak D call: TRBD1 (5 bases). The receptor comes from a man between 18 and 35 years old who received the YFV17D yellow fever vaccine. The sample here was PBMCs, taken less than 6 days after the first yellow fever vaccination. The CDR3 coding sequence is TGTGCCAGCAGCTTAGGCGGGGCCGTCAATCAGCCCCAGCATTTT. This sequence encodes CASSLGGAVNQPQHF.